Sequencing of this T cell receptor beta chain was carried out in a study of blood T cells in healthy people across ages. Study-level points and caveats: While age rose, TCR beta diversity per million T cells dropped in a roughly linear way.

A second PCR, run for roughly 7 to 12 cycles, used a sample-barcoded 5' primer plus a J-beta primer mix. Each cDNA molecule was tagged by a template-switch adaptor with 12 random nucleotides. One entry per CDR3 protein, called by TCRdb with MiXCR from the 5' RACE reads. The sample holds 1.5 million to 2 million distinct CDR3 sequences; about 28% are singletons and the top ten take more than 6%. V dropped 2 bases and J dropped 3; count of bases not matched to a gene: 4. The CDR3 contains 16 residues. Germline loops: CDR1 MGHRA, CDR2 YSYEKL. This clonotype came up a few times. Its specificity is not known. Donation came from healthy Caucasian individuals in Russia who were aged 6 to 90. Ten milliliters of peripheral blood were drawn from each donor into EDTA-treated tubes.

V is TRBV4-1 and J is TRBJ2-1, with 10 bases fitting TRBD1. This sequence was found in a woman aged 25 to 39 in good health. Sequenced: blood. The CDR3 reads CASSQTGQGGYNEQFF. CDR3 in DNA: TGCGCCAGCAGCCAAACTGGACAGGGGGGCTACAATGAGCAGTTCTTC.